This TCR beta chain was obtained from a study of blood T cell repertoires in COVID-19. Study summary: Samples representing acute and convalescent COVID-19 were sourced from the United States, Italy and Spain. Nucleic acid was either cDNA or gDNA, and it came from T cells, B-cell-depleted T cells, or PBMCs.

Deletions cut 3 bases from V and 4 bases from J, with 12 bases between. The CDR3 consists of 14 residues. Looked up from germline, CDR1 is KGHSH and CDR2 is LQKENI. Here immunoSEQ multiplex PCR was the method, and the copy in TCRdb shows in-frame clones only, minus some. The sample has tens of thousands of clones; roughly 90% are singletons. The chain carries TRBV18 and TRBJ1-2; a possible D gene is TRBD1 (6 bases). The sequence was collected from a man over 45 with COVID-19, enrolled during active disease. Material for sequencing was peripheral blood. The CDR3 spells CASSPAAGAYGYTF. In DNA, the CDR3 is TGTGCCAGCTCACCTGCCGCGGGGGCCTATGGCTACACCTTC.